The clone carrying this TCR beta chain was found once. The sample belongs to a study of blood T cell repertoires in COVID-19. Study in general: Spain, Italy and the United States supplied samples that represented acute and convalescent COVID-19. From T cells, B-cell-depleted T cells, or PBMCs came the material, which was cDNA or gDNA.

Authors' analysis steps: Reference gene primer amplification gave nucleated cell count estimates. Produced via immunoSEQ multiplex PCR; TCRdb's table is partial and in-frame only. V, J and clone size are those of that table, while D and trimming were read from the DNA. The sample carries 150,000 to 200,000 clones, about 88% recorded once. The CDR3 is made up of 17 amino acids. The V segment lost 5 bases and the J segment 2 bases; nucleotides outside the gene matches: 10. The germline CDR1 and CDR2 sequences are MNHNY and SVGAGI (reference sequence). The source material was peripheral blood. This chain joins TRBV6-6 and TRBJ2-1, with TRBD1 identical over 9 bases. The source of this sequence is a man aged 18 to 30 with acute or convalescent COVID-19. The CDR3 region is CASSPSRDRVPYNEQFF. In DNA form, the CDR3 reads TGTGCCAGCAGTCCGTCCCGGGACAGGGTCCCCTACAATGAGCAGTTCTTC.